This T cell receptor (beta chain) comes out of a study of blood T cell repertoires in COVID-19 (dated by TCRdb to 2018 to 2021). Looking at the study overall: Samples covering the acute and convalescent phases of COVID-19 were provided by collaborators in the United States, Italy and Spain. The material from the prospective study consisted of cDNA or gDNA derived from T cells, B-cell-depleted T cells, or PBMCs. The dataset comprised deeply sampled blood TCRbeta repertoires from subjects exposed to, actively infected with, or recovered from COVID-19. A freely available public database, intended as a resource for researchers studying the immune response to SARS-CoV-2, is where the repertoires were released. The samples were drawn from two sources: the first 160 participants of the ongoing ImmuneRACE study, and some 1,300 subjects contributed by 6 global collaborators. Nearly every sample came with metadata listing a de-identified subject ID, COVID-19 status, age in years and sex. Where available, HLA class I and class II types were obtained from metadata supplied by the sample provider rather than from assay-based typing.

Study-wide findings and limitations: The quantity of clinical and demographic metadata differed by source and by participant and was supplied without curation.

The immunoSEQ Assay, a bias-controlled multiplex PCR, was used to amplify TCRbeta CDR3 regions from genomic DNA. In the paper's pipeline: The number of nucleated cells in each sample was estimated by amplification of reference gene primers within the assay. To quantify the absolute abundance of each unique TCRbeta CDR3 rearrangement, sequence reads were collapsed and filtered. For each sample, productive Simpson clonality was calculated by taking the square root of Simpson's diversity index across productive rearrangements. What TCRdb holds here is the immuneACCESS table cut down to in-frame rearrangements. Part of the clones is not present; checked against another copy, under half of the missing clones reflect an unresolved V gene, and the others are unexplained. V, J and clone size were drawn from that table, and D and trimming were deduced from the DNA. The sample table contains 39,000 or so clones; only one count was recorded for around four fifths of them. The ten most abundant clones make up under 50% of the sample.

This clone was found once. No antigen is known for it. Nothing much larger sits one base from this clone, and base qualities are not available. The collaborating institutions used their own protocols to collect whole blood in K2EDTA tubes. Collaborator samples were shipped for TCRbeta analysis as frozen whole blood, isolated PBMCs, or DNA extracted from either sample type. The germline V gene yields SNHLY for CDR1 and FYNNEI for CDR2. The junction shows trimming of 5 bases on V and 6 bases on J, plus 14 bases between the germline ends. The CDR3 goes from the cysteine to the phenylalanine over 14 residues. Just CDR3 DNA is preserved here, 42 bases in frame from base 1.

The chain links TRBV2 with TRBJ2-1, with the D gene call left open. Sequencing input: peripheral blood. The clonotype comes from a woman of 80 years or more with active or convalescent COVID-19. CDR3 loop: CASSSQKTVNEQFF. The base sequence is TGTGCCAGCAGTTCACAGAAAACAGTCAATGAGCAGTTCTTC.